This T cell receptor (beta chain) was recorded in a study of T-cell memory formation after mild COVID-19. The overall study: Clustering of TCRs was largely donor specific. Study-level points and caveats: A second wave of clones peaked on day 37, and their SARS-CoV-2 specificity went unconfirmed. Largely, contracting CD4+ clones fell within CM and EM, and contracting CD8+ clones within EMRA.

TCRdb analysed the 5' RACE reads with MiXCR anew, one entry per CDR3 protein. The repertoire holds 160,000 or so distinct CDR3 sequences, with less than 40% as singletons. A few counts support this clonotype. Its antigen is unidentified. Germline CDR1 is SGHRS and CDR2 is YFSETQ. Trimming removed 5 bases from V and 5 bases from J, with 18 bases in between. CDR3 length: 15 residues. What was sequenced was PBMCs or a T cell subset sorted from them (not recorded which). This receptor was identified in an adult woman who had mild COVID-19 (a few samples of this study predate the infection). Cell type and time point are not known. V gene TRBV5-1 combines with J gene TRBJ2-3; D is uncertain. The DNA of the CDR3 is TGCGCCAGCAGAGGCAGTACCACAGAGCGAGATACGCAGTATTTT. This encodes CASRGSTTERDTQYF.